This T cell receptor beta chain originates from a study of shared clonotypes between healthy human individuals. The CDR3 runs to 17 residues. Germline V gives CDR1 SGHDN, CDR2 FVKESK. Trimming took 1 base from V and 4 from J; bases not matched to a gene: 4. Data came from immunoSEQ multiplex PCR; TCRdb stores just in-frame clones and leaves some out. The sample yields approximately 120,000 clones, around 68% seen once. This TCR was sampled from a woman in her 30s in good health. The sequenced sample was memory CD8+ T cells sorted from blood. Noted subset: CD45RO+ cells pooled with CCR7-negative TemRA cells. J is TRBJ2-1 and V is TRBV14; TRBD2 agrees at 13 bases. This CDR3 is CASSQGTSGSQYNEQFF. CDR3 DNA: TGTGCCAGCAGCCAAGGGACTAGCGGGAGCCAATACAATGAGCAGTTCTTC. Based on the CDR3 plus reference TRBV14 and TRBJ2-1, the full variable domain is EAGVTQFPSHSVIEKGQTVTLRCDPISGHDNLYWYRRVMGKEIKFLLHFVKESKQDESGMPNNRFLAERTGGTYSTLKVQPAELEDSGVYFCASSQGTSGSQYNEQFFGPGTRLTVL.